The 32 T cell receptor beta chains reported below all come from one sample, sequenced in a study of human T cells and chemical hapten exposure. Regarding time point: patch test 3, about 24 weeks after DPC sensitization. Treatment denoted: therapeutic diphenylcyclopropenone sensitization with weekly scalp DPC. TCRdb itself ran the RACE reads through MiXCR, one entry per CDR3 protein. The repertoire holds 180,000 or so distinct CDR3 sequences, with around 25% as singletons. This material consisted of whole blood, taken in connection with sensitization to the hapten diphenylcyclopropenone (DPC). These receptors originate from a woman in her 40s with alopecia areata. Some clones in this sample may be carry-over from other donors' samples.

The V gene is TRBV9, the J gene TRBJ2-2, with D tentatively TRBD2 (6 bases). The CDR3 loop spans 16 amino acids. The germline V gene has CDR1 SGDLS and CDR2 YYNGEE. With 0 bases removed from V and 1 base from J, the gap between germline ends came to 10 bases. Here the CDR3 DNA reads TGTGCCAGCAGCGTAGGGAGTAGCGGGAACACCGGGGAGCTGTTTTTT. This gives the protein CASSVGSSGNTGELFF.

This rearrangement joins TRBV20-1 to TRBJ1-6; D ambiguous. The ends were cut back, 3 bases at V and 8 bases at J, with 17 bases in the middle. There are 15 residues in the CDR3. The germline V gene encodes CDR1 DFQATT and CDR2 SNEGSKA (reference sequence). Here the CDR3 DNA reads TGCAGTGCTAGTGAAGGACGCATAGGCTATTCACCCCTCCACTTT. This gives the protein CSASEGRIGYSPLHF.

This clonotype was counted a few times. The genes are TRBV7-2 and TRBJ2-3; perhaps TRBD2 as D (5 bases). V dropped 1 base and J dropped 4 bases, with 9 bases sitting between them. Germline V gene lookup returns CDR1 SGHTA and CDR2 FQGNSA. The CDR3 is 14 residues long. Here the CDR3 reads CASSLGGLADTQYF. The CDR3 region has the DNA TGTGCCAGCAGCTTAGGAGGGCTCGCAGATACGCAGTATTTT.

This clonotype was detected only a few times. CDR3 loop: CASSYSGTDTQYF. In nucleotides, the CDR3 is TGTGCCAGCAGTTACTCGGGCACAGATACGCAGTATTTT. The chain uses TRBV6-2 or TRBV6-3 and TRBJ2-3, with no clear D. This CDR3 contains 13 residues. CDR1 is MNHEY and CDR2 is SVGEGT in the germline V gene. The V and J ends lost 0 bases and 1 base respectively, with 2 bases between them.

This clonotype turned up a few times. The V gene is TRBV7-2, the J gene TRBJ2-1; possibly TRBD1 for D (6 bases). CDR1 is SGHTA and CDR2 is FQGNSA in the germline V gene. The ends were cut back, 1 base at V and 1 base at J, with 11 bases in the middle. This CDR3 contains 16 residues. CDR3 amino acids: CASSLDRDISYNEQFF. The CDR3 coding sequence is TGTGCCAGCAGCTTAGATCGGGACATTTCCTACAATGAGCAGTTCTTC.

There are a few counts of this clonotype. V gene TRBV24-1 combines with J gene TRBJ1-5; no reliable D call. This CDR3 spans 13 amino acids. Germline CDR1 reads KGHDR; CDR2 reads SFDVKD. V shed 2 bases and J shed 3 bases, with 4 bases lying between them. This CDR3 is CATSDYNNQPQHF. The DNA for the CDR3 is TGTGCCACCAGTGATTACAACAATCAGCCCCAGCATTTT.

The chain recombines TRBV11-1 with TRBJ2-3; 14 nucleotides align to TRBD2. CDR3 size: 21 residues. V trimming: 5 bases; J trimming: 2 bases; junction bases outside the gene matches: 18. Germline V gene sequence: CDR1 SGHAT, CDR2 FQDESV (reference sequence). The CDR3 reads CASSLWGPGLAGVISTDTQYF. The DNA of the CDR3 is TGTGCCAGCAGCCTTTGGGGGCCGGGACTAGCGGGAGTTATTTCCACAGATACGCAGTATTTT.

This clonotype has more than one count but fewer than ten. In DNA, the CDR3 is TGTGCCAGCAGCGTAGAGGACGGGGTGCGGGACCCCGGCGGTTTAGATACGCAGTATTTT. It specifies CASSVEDGVRDPGGLDTQYF. The genes are TRBV9 and TRBJ2-3; a weak D match, TRBD2 (6 bases). CDR3 length equals 20 residues. Trimming left V 0 bases short and J 5 bases short, with 28 bases between. CDR1 and CDR2 (germline): SGDLS, YYNGEE.

V gene TRBV7-2 combines with J gene TRBJ2-4; D unresolved. Germline CDR1 SGHTA, CDR2 FQGNSA. Trimming removed 4 bases from V and 6 bases from J, with 10 bases in between. The CDR3 has 13 residues. CDR3 nucleotides: TGTGCCAGCAGCTCCAGGACGGGAAACATTCAGTACTTC. Protein: CASSSRTGNIQYF.

This clonotype was counted between two and nine times. The chain couples TRBV28 to TRBJ2-5; 7 nucleotides line up with TRBD1. The CDR3 loop spans 15 amino acids. From germline, CDR1 is MDHEN and CDR2 SYDVKM. V was clipped by 2 bases and J by 4 bases; unmatched bases: 7. The CDR3 loop reads CASSLTGAHSETQYF. The DNA for the CDR3 is TGTGCCAGCAGTTTAACAGGGGCCCACTCAGAGACCCAGTACTTC.

The chain is built from TRBV24-1 and TRBJ1-2; D is unresolved. V lost 3 bases and J lost 4, with 11 bases in between. There are 14 residues in the CDR3. CDR1 is KGHDR, CDR2 SFDVKD, per germline. DNA of the CDR3: TGTGCCACCAGTGATCCCCAGTGGGCCTATGGCTACACCTTC. Translated: CATSDPQWAYGYTF.

This clonotype was seen many times. This CDR3 reads CASSYNLGHTEAFF. CDR3 bases: TGTGCCAGCAGTTACAATCTGGGTCACACTGAAGCTTTCTTT. This rearrangement joins TRBV6-5 to TRBJ1-1; D remains unclear. The CDR3 covers 14 residues. Germline V gives CDR1 MNHEY, CDR2 SVGAGI. V gave up 2 bases and J gave up 3 bases, with 10 bases separating them.

This clonotype was detected only a few times. In DNA, the CDR3 is TGCAGTGCTAGAACAGGGAACAAAAACATTCAGTACTTC. Its protein product is CSARTGNKNIQYF. The chain uses TRBV20-1 and TRBJ2-4, with D perhaps TRBD1 (6 bases). The CDR3 has 13 amino acids. V lost 2 bases to trimming and J lost 3 bases, with 8 bases between them. The germline CDR1 and CDR2 sequences are DFQATT and SNEGSKA (reference sequence).

This clonotype turned up a few times. This sequence joins TRBV15 and TRBJ1-2; 10 bases agree with TRBD1. Per the germline V gene, CDR1 is LNHNV and CDR2 is YYDKDF (reference sequence). Trimming at V came to 5 bases and at J to 7 bases, leaving 7 bases not matched to a gene. The CDR3 loop spans 14 amino acids. This CDR3 is CATSRQGQGFGYTF. The CDR3 region has the DNA TGTGCCACCAGCCGTCAGGGACAGGGGTTTGGCTACACCTTC.

This clonotype was seen only a few times. The CDR3 protein is CASSLIGYNEKLFF. The CDR3 nucleotides are TGCGCCAGCAGCTTGATTGGCTACAATGAAAAACTGTTTTTT. The chain has TRBV5-1 and TRBJ1-4; D is unclear. Germline-derived CDR1 and CDR2 are SGHRS and YFSETQ. V lost 1 base to trimming and J lost 5 bases, with 9 bases between them. The CDR3 extends over 14 amino acids.

At least ten counts were recorded for this clonotype. The chain carries TRBV29-1 and TRBJ2-7; 9 positions match TRBD2. Germline V gives CDR1 SQVTM, CDR2 ANQGSEA. The CDR3 length is 14 residues. V shed 2 bases and J 4 bases; nucleotides not matched to a gene: 6. CDR3 protein: CSVESLAGRYEQYF. CDR3 DNA: TGCAGCGTTGAATCGCTAGCGGGGCGTTACGAGCAGTACTTC.

This clonotype came up many times. The rearrangement joins TRBV28 to TRBJ2-3; a weak D match, TRBD1 (5 bases). Germline V gives CDR1 MDHEN, CDR2 SYDVKM. The length of the CDR3 is 15 residues. The germline V and J ends were trimmed by 6 bases and 6 bases, with 19 bases remaining between them. The CDR3: CASRPAMGRGDTQYF. The CDR3 coding sequence is TGTGCCAGCAGGCCCGCCATGGGGCGCGGCGATACGCAGTATTTT. Full variable domain (missing parts from reference TRBV28 and TRBJ2-3): DVKVTQSSRYLVKRTGEKVFLECVQDMDHENMFWYRQDPGLGLRLIYFSYDVKMKEKGDIPEGYSVSREKKERFSLILESASTNQTSMYLCASRPAMGRGDTQYFGPGTRLTVL.

The rearrangement uses TRBV24-1 and TRBJ2-7; D unresolved. The CDR3 covers 14 residues. Germline CDR1 is KGHDR and CDR2 is SFDVKD. Trimming cost V 3 bases and J 1 base, with 9 bases left between them. The CDR3 DNA follows: TGTGCCACCAGTGATCCGGCCCAATCCTACGAGCAGTACTTC. This translates into CATSDPAQSYEQYF.

The rearrangement links TRBV4-3 to TRBJ1-1; 7 nucleotides line up with TRBD1. With 0 bases clipped from V and 1 base from J, the junction kept 5 bases outside the gene matches. The CDR3 length is 16 residues. Looked up from germline, CDR1 is LGHNA and CDR2 is YSLEER. CDR3 loop: CASSQDLGGRNTEAFF. The CDR3, as DNA: TGCGCCAGCAGCCAAGATTTAGGGGGCCGGAACACTGAAGCTTTCTTT.

This chain links TRBV7-6 with TRBJ2-2, with D possibly called TRBD1 or TRBD2 (5 bases each). Per the germline V gene, CDR1 is SGHVS and CDR2 is FNYEAQ. The CDR3 consists of 16 residues. V was shortened by 5 bases and J by 0 bases, with 13 bases between the two germline ends. The CDR3 is CASSRTGTPNTGELFF. CDR3 nucleotide sequence: TGTGCCAGCAGCAGGACCGGGACCCCGAACACCGGGGAGCTGTTTTTT.

The chain carries TRBV2 and TRBJ1-3, with D tentatively TRBD1 (5 bases). This CDR3 spans 16 amino acids. Trimming shortened V by 2 bases and J by 1 base, and 12 bases separated the two germline ends. Germline CDR1 SNHLY, CDR2 FYNNEI. The chain's CDR3 is CASSEMGTRSGNTIYF. CDR3 nucleotide sequence: TGTGCCAGCAGTGAAATGGGGACGAGGTCTGGAAACACCATATATTTT. The variable domain in full, with the rest retrieved from reference TRBV2 and TRBJ1-3, is EPEVTQTPSHQVTQMGQEVILRCVPISNHLYFYWYRQILGQKVEFLVSFYNNEISEKSEIFDDQFSVERPDGSNFTLKIRSTKLEDSAMYFCASSEMGTRSGNTIYFGEGSWLTVV.

This clonotype was recorded a few times. V and J are TRBV29-1 and TRBJ2-3; D is unresolved. The V gene lost 3 bases and the J gene lost 2 bases, with 3 bases spanning the gap. CDR1 SQVTM and CDR2 ANQGSEA come from the germline V gene. This CDR3 spans 11 amino acids. The CDR3 nucleotides are TGCAGCGTTGATAACACAGATACGCAGTATTTT. It specifies CSVDNTDTQYF.

This clonotype appeared a few times. J is TRBJ2-7 and V is TRBV10-3, with unresolved D. Between the trimmed V and J ends, which lost 2 bases and 2 bases, there was a span of 13 bases. CDR1 is ENHRY, CDR2 SYGVKD, per germline. This CDR3 spans 15 amino acids. This CDR3 is CAISETDRSTYEQYF. The CDR3 bases are TGTGCCATCAGTGAGACGGATAGGAGCACCTACGAGCAGTACTTC.

This chain joins TRBV4-3 and TRBJ2-3; D might be TRBD2 (6 bases). The ends were cut back, 0 bases at V and 6 bases at J, with 16 bases in the middle. The CDR3 length is 16 residues. Looked up from germline, CDR1 is LGHNA and CDR2 is YSLEER. In nucleotides, the CDR3 is TGCGCCAGCAGCCAAGATGGGACGGGAGCTGTGGATACGCAGTATTTT. Amino acids: CASSQDGTGAVDTQYF.

This clonotype was seen more than once but under ten times. The chain employs TRBV20-1 and TRBJ1-2; 7 bases map to TRBD1. Trimming at V came to 6 bases and at J to 5 bases, leaving 9 bases not matched to a gene. Germline V lookup: CDR1 DFQATT, CDR2 SNEGSKA (reference sequence). The CDR3 contains 13 residues. The DNA for the CDR3 is TGCAGTGCGGACAGACAGGGAGTATATGGCTACACCTTC. It codes for CSADRQGVYGYTF.

V is TRBV20-1 and J is TRBJ2-1; 14 bases align to TRBD2. CDR1 and CDR2 (germline): DFQATT, SNEGSKA (reference sequence). V lost 6 bases, J lost 4 bases, and 11 bases stayed unmatched. The CDR3 has 17 residues. This chain's CDR3 is CSATGLAGDPYYNEQFF. CDR3 coding DNA: TGCAGTGCAACGGGACTAGCGGGAGACCCCTATTACAATGAGCAGTTCTTC.

This clonotype was seen more than once but under ten times. The chain carries TRBV5-5 and TRBJ2-5, with D perhaps TRBD1 or TRBD2 (5 bases each). V was trimmed by 0 bases and J by 5 bases, leaving 14 bases between them. Germline CDR1 and CDR2: SGHKS and YYEKEE (reference sequence). The CDR3 sequence is 15 residues long. The DNA for the CDR3 is TGTGCCAGCAGCTTGGCCCTCCGAGGGGCCGAGACCCAGTACTTC. It translates to CASSLALRGAETQYF.

The rearrangement links TRBV20-1 to TRBJ2-2; D is perhaps TRBD1 or TRBD2 (5 bases each). Germline V gene sequence: CDR1 DFQATT, CDR2 SNEGSKA (reference sequence). The germline V and J ends were trimmed by 3 bases and 6 bases, with 14 bases remaining between them. The CDR3 runs to 14 residues. The CDR3 here is CSASLWGSSGELFF. DNA of the CDR3: TGCAGTGCTAGTCTCTGGGGGAGCTCCGGGGAGCTGTTTTTT.

This clonotype was picked up many times. This rearrangement joins TRBV4-2 to TRBJ2-5, with 15 bases identical to TRBD2. Germline assignment: CDR1 LGHNA and CDR2 YNFKEQ. J lost 5 bases, V lost 4 bases, and 5 bases had no gene match. This CDR3 is 16 amino acids long. The CDR3 spells CASSPGLAGGPETQYF. The CDR3 DNA sequence: TGTGCCAGCAGCCCCGGACTAGCGGGAGGGCCTGAGACCCAGTACTTC.

This sequence joins TRBV14 and TRBJ2-7; TRBD1 agrees at 8 bases. V dropped 3 bases and J dropped 4; count of bases not matched to a gene: 5. The CDR3 has 14 amino acids. Germline loops: CDR1 SGHDN, CDR2 FVKESK. The CDR3 DNA follows: TGTGCCAGCAGCCAGGCCGGGACAGGATACGAGCAGTACTTC. Protein: CASSQAGTGYEQYF.

Ten or more counts support this clonotype. V usage is TRBV9 and J usage is TRBJ2-3; D might be TRBD1 (6 bases). This CDR3 comprises 15 residues. V was cut by 4 bases and J by 2 bases, with 14 bases left in between. CDR1 and CDR2 from the germline V gene are SGDLS and YYNGEE. CDR3 region: CASSFRDTYTDTQYF. The CDR3, as DNA: TGTGCCAGCAGCTTCCGGGACACCTACACAGATACGCAGTATTTT.

CDR3 protein: CASSKATEQFF. As DNA, the CDR3 is TGTGCCAGCAGTAAGGCTACTGAGCAGTTCTTC. The J gene is TRBJ2-1, the V gene TRBV3-1, with D unresolved. The CDR3 has 11 amino acids. Between the trimmed V and J ends, which lost 6 bases and 9 bases, there was a span of 9 bases. Germline V gene lookup returns CDR1 LGHDT and CDR2 YNNKEL (reference sequence).